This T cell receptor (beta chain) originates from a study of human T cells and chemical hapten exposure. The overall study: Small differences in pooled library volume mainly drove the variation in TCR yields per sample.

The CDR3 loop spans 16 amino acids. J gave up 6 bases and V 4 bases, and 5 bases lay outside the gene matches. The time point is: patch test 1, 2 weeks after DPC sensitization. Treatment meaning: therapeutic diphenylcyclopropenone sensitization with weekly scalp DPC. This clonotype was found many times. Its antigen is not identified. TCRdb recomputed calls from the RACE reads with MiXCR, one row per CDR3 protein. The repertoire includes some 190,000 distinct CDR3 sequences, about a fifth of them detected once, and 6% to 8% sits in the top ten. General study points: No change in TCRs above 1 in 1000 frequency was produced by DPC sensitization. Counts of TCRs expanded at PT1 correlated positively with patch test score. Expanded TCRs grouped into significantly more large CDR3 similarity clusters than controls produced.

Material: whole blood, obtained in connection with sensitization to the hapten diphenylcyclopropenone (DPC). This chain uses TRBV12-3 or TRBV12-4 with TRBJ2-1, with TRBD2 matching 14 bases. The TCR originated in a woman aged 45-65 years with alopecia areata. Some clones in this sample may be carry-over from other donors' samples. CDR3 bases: TGTGCCAGCAGTTCTAGACTAGCGGGAGGGTCCAATGAGCAGTTCTTC. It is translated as CASSSRLAGGSNEQFF.